This TCR beta chain was sequenced in a study of T cell repertoires in cytomegalovirus infection. Overall study: Shared public TCR beta signatures pointed to both CMV infection and a matching HLA type.

Study observations and caveats: Across the ex vivo response, the dominant clonotypes were HLA-C-restricted CMV-specific TCR beta clonotypes.

The CDR3 sequence is 12 residues long. Per the germline V gene, CDR1 is SGHVS and CDR2 is FQNEAQ. As for this clonotype: Its antigen is as yet unknown. The junction does not match germline at one end; this may be a read error.

TCRdb ran MiXCR on the reads and lists one entry per CDR3 protein. The data show around 770,000 distinct CDR3 sequences, 29% seen once. V is TRBV7-8 and J is TRBJ1-1; D uncertain. The sequences come from cultured CD8+ T cells from PBMCs, collected from culture after CMV antigen stimulation. The clonotype originates from a human donor in good health (CMV status not recorded). Some clones in this sample may be carry-over from other donors' samples. CDR3 nucleotides: TGTGCCAGCAGCAACGGTGAAACTGGAGCTTTCTTT. Protein: CASSNGETGAFF.